The rows below give T cell receptor beta chains drawn from one sample of a study of monozygotic twins with inflammatory bowel disease. One entry per CDR3 protein, without DNA, is what TCRdb gives after re-calling the 5' RACE reads. The sample table includes 400,000 to 500,000 distinct CDR3 sequences. Specimen: blood. The receptors shown here come from a human donor with ulcerative colitis or Crohn's disease, or a healthy co-twin of an affected twin (not recorded which). CDR3s include the opening cysteine and the closing phenylalanine or tryptophan.

v_gene	j_gene	CDR3aa
TRBV20-1	TRBJ1-5	CSASGTGGGTQHF
TRBV20-1	TRBJ2-1	CSARTLGLAESSYNEQFF
TRBV7-9	TRBJ2-1	CASSSPGLYNEQFF
TRBV7-2	TRBJ2-3	CASSQKSDTQYF
TRBV4-3	TRBJ2-2	CASSQYLLVGGGGELFF
TRBV27	TRBJ2-5	CASSFSQGQETQYF
TRBV7-2	TRBJ1-3	CASTPLRGGSGNTIYF
TRBV20-1	TRBJ2-7	CSARPGQGPYEQYF
TRBV7-7	TRBJ2-6	CASSQDRAGANVLTF
TRBV12-3/TRBV12-4	TRBJ1-5	CASSFSRAGGDNQPQHF
TRBV7-2	TRBJ1-2	CASSIVIRGARTGYTF
TRBV5-4	TRBJ2-3	CASSPGLAGGFITDTQYF
TRBV7-9	TRBJ2-2	CASSWLQGNTGELFF
TRBV6-6	TRBJ2-5	CASSYSDTLRTQYF
TRBV7-6	TRBJ2-2	CASSLAGWAGGELFF
TRBV5-1	TRBJ2-6	CASRREMGGANVLTF
TRBV5-1	TRBJ2-2	CASSLAGAKGAGELFF
TRBV5-5	TRBJ2-5	CASSHPSVGEQETQYF
TRBV7-2	TRBJ2-3	CASSLGPGGTDTQYF
TRBV20-1	TRBJ1-2	CSARDNQRAGYTF
TRBV5-1	TRBJ2-7	CASSTQAGAGEQYF
TRBV30	TRBJ1-2	CAWTSGTLRKETF
TRBV5-5	TRBJ1-4	CASSAGPVNEKLFF
TRBV29-1	TRBJ2-3	CSVEGDRGTDTQYF
TRBV6-1	TRBJ1-1	CASSVPPGGGTEAFF
TRBV6-2/TRBV6-3	TRBJ2-1	CASRYLGTGGEQFF
TRBV6-6	TRBJ1-2	CASSRLEHGYTF
TRBV15	TRBJ2-1	CATSRDSGAGRYNEQFF
TRBV28	TRBJ2-3	CASSTGLPTDTQYF
TRBV20-1	TRBJ1-4	CSARGSPGGEKLFF
TRBV30	TRBJ1-2	CAWSSVGQGAGGYTF
TRBV15	TRBJ1-1	CATSRDSDDTEAFF
TRBV6-1	TRBJ2-3	CASKLAGSTDTQYF
TRBV24-1	TRBJ2-4	CATSDRADVKNIQYF
TRBV5-1	TRBJ1-4	CASSPTGLGEKLFF
TRBV19	TRBJ1-1	CASSIERTAEAFF
TRBV24-1	TRBJ2-1	CATSDLTSGSYNEQFF
TRBV27	TRBJ2-3	CATSKELRSTDTQYF